The following is a T cell receptor (beta chain) sequence with its context. The antigen it recognizes is unknown. Qualities for individual bases were not recorded, and no much larger clone is one base off. This sample was included in a study of technical replicates of blood from a handful of donors (dated by TCRdb to the late 2010s). At the junction V is shortened by 4 bases and J by 0 bases; bases outside the gene matches: 2. The CDR3 runs 14 amino acids, cysteine and phenylalanine included. CDR3 DNA only is kept here, 42 bases in frame from base 1. Via the germline V gene, CDR1 is KGHSH and CDR2 LQKENI. The library relied on the immunoSEQ multiplex PCR assay. Held by TCRdb, this immuneACCESS table contains in-frame sequences only and omits some clones. Under half of the omission traces to an unresolved V gene where checked; the cause of the rest is unknown. The sample includes around 69,000 clones, with approximately 97% observed a single time. The ten largest clones capture roughly 0.2% of the sample.

The chain is assembled from TRBV18 and TRBJ1-1; TRBD1 matches 7 bases in the middle. The sequenced sample consisted of T cells isolated from PBMCs. This clonotype was obtained from a human donor in good health. Read as DNA, the sequence is TGTGCCAGCTCACTACAGGGGCTGAACACTGAAGCTTTCTTT. Translated, it reads CASSLQGLNTEAFF.